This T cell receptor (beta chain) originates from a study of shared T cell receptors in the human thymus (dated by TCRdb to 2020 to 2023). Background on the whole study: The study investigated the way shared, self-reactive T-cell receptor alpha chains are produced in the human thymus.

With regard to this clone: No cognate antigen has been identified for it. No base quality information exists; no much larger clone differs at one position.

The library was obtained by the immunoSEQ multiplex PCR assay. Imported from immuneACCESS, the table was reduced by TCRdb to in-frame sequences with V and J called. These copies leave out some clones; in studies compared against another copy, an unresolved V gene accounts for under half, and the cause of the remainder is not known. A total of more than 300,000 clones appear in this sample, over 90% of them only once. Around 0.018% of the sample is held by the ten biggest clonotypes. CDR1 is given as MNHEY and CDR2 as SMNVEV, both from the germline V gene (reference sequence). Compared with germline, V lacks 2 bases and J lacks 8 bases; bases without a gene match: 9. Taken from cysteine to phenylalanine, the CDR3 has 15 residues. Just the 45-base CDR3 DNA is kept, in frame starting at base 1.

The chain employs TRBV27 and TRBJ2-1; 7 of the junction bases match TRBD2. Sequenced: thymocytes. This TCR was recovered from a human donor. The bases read TGTGCCAGCAGTTTAGCGGGAGTGGCACACGATGAGCAGTTCTTC. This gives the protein CASSLAGVAHDEQFF.